Listed below are T cell receptor beta chains from one sample, sequenced in a study of blood T cell repertoires in COVID-19. The assay was immunoSEQ multiplex PCR, and TCRdb's table has in-frame clones only and misses some. The table shows 120,000 to 150,000 clones, with about 87% occurring only once. Material: peripheral blood. These receptors came from a man aged 45-65 years who had recovered from COVID-19. Both conserved end residues are part of each CDR3. D genes are given only for firm matches. The size field is filled for only some rows; it gives once, few, many or a size class.

J	length	D	size	V	DNA	CDR3
TRBJ1-1	14	-	few	TRBV7-9	TGTGCCAGCACGAAGGACATCTTAGGCACTGAAGCTTTCTTT	CASTKDILGTEAFF
TRBJ1-6	15	TRBD1	once	TRBV19	TGTGCCAGTAGTGAAACGGACAGGGAGAATTCACCCCTCCACTTT	CASSETDRENSPLHF
TRBJ1-3	16	TRBD1	-	TRBV19	TGTGCCAGCTCTCGTCCGGGACAGGGAGGTTCAGACACCATATATTTT	CASSRPGQGGSDTIYF
TRBJ2-2	12	TRBD2	-	TRBV19	TGTGCCAGTACCGCTAGCGGGGGGGCCATGTTTTTT	CASTASGGAMFF
TRBJ2-7	14	TRBD1	few	TRBV27	TGTGCCAGCAGTTTAGGGGACAGGGGCTACGAGCAGTACTTC	CASSLGDRGYEQYF
TRBJ2-5	13	-	-	TRBV24-1	TGTGCCACCAGTGTCGCGGGGCAAGAGACCCAGTACTTC	CATSVAGQETQYF
TRBJ2-1	14	TRBD1	-	TRBV11-3	TGTGCCAGCAGCCCCCAAGGACAGGGCTATGAGCAGTTCTTC	CASSPQGQGYEQFF
TRBJ2-7	13	TRBD1	-	TRBV28	TGTGCCAGCAGTCCGGGACAGAGCTACGAGCAGTACTTC	CASSPGQSYEQYF
TRBJ2-3	17	TRBD1	-	TRBV18	TGTGCCAGCTCACCTAGGGACAGGGGTTCAGACACAGATACGCAGTATTTT	CASSPRDRGSDTDTQYF
TRBJ1-4	14	-	-	TRBV6-5	TGTGCCAGCAGTTACTCGGCGGTAAAACTATTTTTGTTTTTT	CASSYSAVKLFLFF
TRBJ1-1	12	-	-	TRBV6-5	TGTGCCAGCAGTACGGGTGGCACTGAAGCTTTCTTT	CASSTGGTEAFF
TRBJ1-4	15	TRBD1	-	TRBV9	TGTGCCAGCAGCGTAGGGACAGGGGGCATTGAAAAACTGTTTTTT	CASSVGTGGIEKLFF